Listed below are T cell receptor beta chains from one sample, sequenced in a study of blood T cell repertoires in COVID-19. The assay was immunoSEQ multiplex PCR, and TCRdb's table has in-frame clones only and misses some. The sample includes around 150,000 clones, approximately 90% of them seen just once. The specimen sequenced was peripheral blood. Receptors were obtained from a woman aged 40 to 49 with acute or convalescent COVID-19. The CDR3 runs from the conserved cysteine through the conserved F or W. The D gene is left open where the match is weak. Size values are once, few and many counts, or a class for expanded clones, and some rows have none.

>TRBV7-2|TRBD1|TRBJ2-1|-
TGTGCCAGCAGCTTTAGAGGGGACAGCCTTTCCCAGTTCTTC
CASSFRGDSLSQFF
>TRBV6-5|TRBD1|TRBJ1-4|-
TGTGCCAGCAGTTCGCGACAGGGGAATGAAAAACTGTTTTTT
CASSSRQGNEKLFF
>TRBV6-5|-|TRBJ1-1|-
TGTGCCAGCCACTGGGAAGGGAGCACTGAAGCTTTCTTT
CASHWEGSTEAFF
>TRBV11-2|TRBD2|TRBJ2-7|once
TGTGCCAGCAGCTTAGTGGCGGGGGGAACCTACGAGCAGTACTTC
CASSLVAGGTYEQYF
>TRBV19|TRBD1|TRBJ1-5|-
TGTGCCAGTAGTTTTTCCAGGGGGCCACAGCCCCAGCATTTT
CASSFSRGPQPQHF
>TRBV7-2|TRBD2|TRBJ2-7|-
TGTGCCAGCAGCTCAATCCTAACGGGAGGATCCTACGAGCAGTACTTC
CASSSILTGGSYEQYF
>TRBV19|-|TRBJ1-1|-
TGTGCCAGTAGTATCGTGAACACTGAAGCTTTCTTT
CASSIVNTEAFF
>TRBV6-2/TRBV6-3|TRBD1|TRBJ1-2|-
TGTGCCAGCAGTTACCCGGACAGGAGAGGCTACACCTTC
CASSYPDRRGYTF
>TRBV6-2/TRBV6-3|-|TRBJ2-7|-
TGTGCCAGCAGTTACTCGGCTTACGAGCAGTACTTC
CASSYSAYEQYF
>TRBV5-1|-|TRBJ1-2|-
TGCGCCAGCAGCTCTACAGGGACTAACTATGGCTACACCTTC
CASSSTGTNYGYTF
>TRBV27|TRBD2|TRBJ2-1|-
TGTGCGACCGGGACTAGCGGGAGGGCCTCCTACAATGAGCAGTTCTTC
CATGTSGRASYNEQFF
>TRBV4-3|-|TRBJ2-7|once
TGCGCCAGCAGCCAAGCAAGGGGACTCGAGCAGTACTTC
CASSQARGLEQYF
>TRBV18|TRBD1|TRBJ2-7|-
TGTGCCAGCTCACCCCGCCGGGACAGTCCCTACGAGCAGTACTTC
CASSPRRDSPYEQYF
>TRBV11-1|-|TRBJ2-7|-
TGTGCCAGCAGCTACTCGGGGTCCCCCTCCTACGAGCAGTACTTC
CASSYSGSPSYEQYF
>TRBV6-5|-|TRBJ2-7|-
TGTGCCAGCAGTTACTCGGGGCGGGGACCCTCCTACGAGCAGTACTTC
CASSYSGRGPSYEQYF
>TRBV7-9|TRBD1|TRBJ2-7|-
TGTGCCAGCAGCTTCACAGGGGGCATTACGAACGAGCAGTACTTC
CASSFTGGITNEQYF
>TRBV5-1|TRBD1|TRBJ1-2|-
TGCGCCAGCAGCATAGCCCGACAGGGCCTCCACTATGGCTACACCTTC
CASSIARQGLHYGYTF
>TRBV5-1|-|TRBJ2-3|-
TGCGCCAGCAGCTTGGCCAGGGATACAGATACGCAGTATTTT
CASSLARDTDTQYF
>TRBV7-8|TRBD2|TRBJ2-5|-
TGTGCCAGCAGCTCCCGATCTAGCGGGAGGAAGGTGGAGACCCAGTACTTC
CASSSRSSGRKVETQYF
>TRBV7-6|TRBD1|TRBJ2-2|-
TGTGCCAGCAGCTCGGAGGGACAGGACGCTTGGGAGCTGTTTTTT
CASSSEGQDAWELFF
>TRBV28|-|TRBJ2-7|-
TGTGCCAGCAGTTTTTATAGGGACTCCTCAAACGAGCAGTACTTC
CASSFYRDSSNEQYF
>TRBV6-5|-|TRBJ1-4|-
TGTGCCAGCAGTTTTAATACAGGAGGGATGGAAAAACTGTTTTTT
CASSFNTGGMEKLFF
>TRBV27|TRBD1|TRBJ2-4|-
TGTGCCAGCAGTTTAGGACAGGGTGCCAACATTCAGTACTTC
CASSLGQGANIQYF
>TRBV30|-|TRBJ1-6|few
TGTGCCTGTTCGACAGTCGCTAATTCACCCCTCCACTTT
CACSTVANSPLHF
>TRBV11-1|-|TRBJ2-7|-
TGTGCCAGCAGCTACGGGGTCTACGAGCAGTACTTC
CASSYGVYEQYF